One T cell receptor (beta chain) is described in this entry. The antigen is not known. This entry is derived from a study of Tregs in tolerant kidney transplant recipients. General observations from the study: This study did not directly address biological reproducibility. Tregs expanded with activated donor B cells seemed most donor-specific.

Profiling relied on immunoSEQ multiplex PCR, and the TCRdb table lists in-frame clones only, not all of them. The sample shows more than 95,000 clones, roughly nine tenths of them seen only once. Unstimulated regulatory T cells (CD4+CD25+CD127-), CD4+CD25- non-regulatory cells, CD4 and CD8 cells were FACS-sorted from thawed PBMCs. Germline-derived CDR1 and CDR2 are MDHEN and SYDVKM. CDR3 size: 14 residues. The V gene lost 2 bases and the J gene lost 0 bases, with 8 bases spanning the gap. The V and J genes are TRBV28 and TRBJ2-7, with unresolved D. The receptor was derived from a human donor in good health. Sequenced input: CD4+ T cells from blood. The CDR3 nucleotides are TGTGCCAGCAGTTTAACCAGGAGCTCCTACGAGCAGTACTTC. The encoded protein is CASSLTRSSYEQYF.